The T cell receptor (beta chain) described here comes from a study of radiotherapy plus CTLA-4 blockade in lung cancer. Study summary: Disease control was present in under 35% of patients, and objective responses in approximately 19%.

V gave up 6 bases and J gave up 3 bases, with 17 bases separating them. This CDR3 contains 15 residues. Germline V CDR1 and CDR2: LNHDA, SQIVND (reference sequence). Some clones are missing from TCRdb's copy, which holds only in-frame ones; the method was immunoSEQ multiplex PCR. The repertoire holds 53,000 or so clones, with approximately 86% as singletons. Worth noting for this clone: Its antigen is unidentified.

Patients had chemo-refractory metastatic non-small-cell lung cancer and received focal radiation plus CTLA-4 blockade that used ipilimumab. Findings and caveats of the study: There was expansion of tumor-derived TCR clones in blood after radiotherapy plus ipilimumab.

This sequence joins TRBV19 and TRBJ1-1; D not certain. This receptor was taken from a human donor with non-small cell lung cancer that progressed on radiotherapy plus ipilimumab. Some clones in this sample may be carry-over from other donors' samples. This specimen consisted of peripheral blood, obtained from a patient treated with radiotherapy plus ipilimumab. The CDR3 coding sequence is TGTGCCAGTAGGGATCTTAGCCTTATGTACACTGAAGCTTTCTTT. Residues: CASRDLSLMYTEAFF. Full variable domain (outside the CDR3, taken from reference TRBV19 and TRBJ1-1): DGGITQSPKYLFRKEGQNVTLSCEQNLNHDAMYWYRQDPGQGLRLIYYSQIVNDFQKGDIAEGYSVSREKKESFPLTVTSAQKNPTAFYLCASRDLSLMYTEAFFGQGTRLTVV.